Listed below are T cell receptor beta chains from one sample, sequenced in a study of T cells in Graves' hyperthyroidism and ophthalmopathy. In TCRdb, the multiplex PCR reads were re-called with MiXCR into one record per CDR3 protein. The sample gives about 690,000 distinct CDR3 sequences, about 18% of which show up once; around a sixth is in the top ten. Sequencing was carried out using blood. The source is a man over 45 with Graves' hyperthyroidism. Each CDR3 is given with its conserved first and last residue. D genes are given only for firm matches. The size entry is marked missing in some rows and otherwise reads once, few, many or a size class.

d_call: .; j_call: TRBJ2-1; v_call: TRBV27; clone_size: many; cdr3_aa: CASSFGGSEYNEQFF; cdr3_nt: TGTGCCAGCAGTTTCGGCGGGTCAGAATACAATGAGCAGTTCTTC
d_call: .; j_call: TRBJ2-2; v_call: TRBV20-1; clone_size: many; cdr3_aa: CVANNEDPANTGELFF; cdr3_nt: TGCGTTGCTAATAACGAAGATCCTGCGAACACCGGGGAGCTGTTTTTT
d_call: .; j_call: TRBJ2-2; v_call: TRBV7-3; clone_size: .; cdr3_aa: CASSIYTGELFF; cdr3_nt: TGTGCCAGCAGCATCTACACCGGGGAGCTGTTTTTT
d_call: .; j_call: TRBJ1-1; v_call: TRBV6-2/TRBV6-3; clone_size: .; cdr3_aa: CASGRWDTEAFF; cdr3_nt: TGTGCCAGCGGTCGATGGGACACTGAAGCTTTCTTT
d_call: .; j_call: TRBJ2-3; v_call: TRBV6-5; clone_size: .; cdr3_aa: CASSYSGEYTDTQYF; cdr3_nt: TGTGCCAGCAGTTACTCAGGCGAGTACACAGATACGCAGTATTTT
d_call: .; j_call: TRBJ1-2; v_call: TRBV30; clone_size: many; cdr3_aa: CAWSVHDPVYGYTF; cdr3_nt: TGTGCCTGGAGTGTACATGACCCCGTTTATGGCTACACCTTC
d_call: TRBD1; j_call: TRBJ1-1; v_call: TRBV12-3/TRBV12-4; clone_size: many; cdr3_aa: CASSLGLAGGRLNTEAFF; cdr3_nt: TGTGCCAGCAGTTTAGGTTTGGCAGGGGGCAGGTTGAACACTGAAGCTTTCTTT
d_call: .; j_call: TRBJ1-5; v_call: TRBV19; clone_size: few; cdr3_aa: CASSPPPGNQPQHF; cdr3_nt: TGTGCCAGTAGTCCCCCGCCGGGCAATCAGCCCCAGCATTTT
d_call: TRBD2; j_call: TRBJ2-7; v_call: TRBV11-1; clone_size: many; cdr3_aa: CASSLGLAGAHEQYF; cdr3_nt: TGTGCCAGCAGCTTAGGGCTAGCGGGAGCCCACGAGCAGTACTTC
d_call: .; j_call: TRBJ2-5; v_call: TRBV18; clone_size: few; cdr3_aa: CASSASRTEEETQYF; cdr3_nt: TGTGCCAGCTCAGCCAGCCGGACAGAAGAAGAGACCCAGTACTTC
d_call: TRBD1; j_call: TRBJ1-1; v_call: TRBV10-1; clone_size: few; cdr3_aa: CASSSTGGPMNTEAFF; cdr3_nt: TGCGCCAGCAGTTCTACAGGGGGCCCCATGAACACTGAAGCTTTCTTT
d_call: .; j_call: TRBJ2-7; v_call: TRBV30; clone_size: many; cdr3_aa: CAWSGGNSYEQYF; cdr3_nt: TGTGCCTGGAGTGGAGGCAACTCCTACGAGCAGTACTTC
d_call: .; j_call: TRBJ1-1; v_call: TRBV18; clone_size: many; cdr3_aa: CASSPGDEAFF; cdr3_nt: TGTGCCAGCTCACCCGGGGATGAAGCTTTCTTT
d_call: .; j_call: TRBJ1-3; v_call: TRBV30; clone_size: many; cdr3_aa: CAWSVQGNTIYF; cdr3_nt: TGTGCCTGGAGTGTCCAAGGAAACACCATATATTTT
d_call: TRBD2; j_call: TRBJ2-5; v_call: TRBV28; clone_size: many; cdr3_aa: CASIPAPGGGETQYF; cdr3_nt: TGTGCCAGCATTCCTGCTCCGGGAGGCGGGGAGACCCAGTACTTC
d_call: .; j_call: TRBJ2-3; v_call: TRBV29-1; clone_size: few; cdr3_aa: CSGGRTPLTDTQYF; cdr3_nt: TGCAGCGGGGGTAGGACTCCACTCACAGATACGCAGTATTTT
d_call: TRBD1; j_call: TRBJ1-4; v_call: TRBV7-9; clone_size: many; cdr3_aa: CASSRLDRVGEKLFF; cdr3_nt: TGTGCCAGCAGCCGCTTGGACAGGGTTGGTGAAAAACTGTTTTTT
d_call: .; j_call: TRBJ1-6; v_call: TRBV28; clone_size: .; cdr3_aa: CASSFPTQWGSPLHF; cdr3_nt: TGTGCCAGCAGTTTTCCGACCCAATGGGGTTCACCCCTCCACTTT
d_call: .; j_call: TRBJ2-1; v_call: TRBV28; clone_size: .; cdr3_aa: CASRHDQSPYNEQFF; cdr3_nt: TGTGCCAGCAGACATGACCAATCCCCCTACAATGAGCAGTTCTTC
d_call: TRBD1; j_call: TRBJ1-4; v_call: TRBV9; clone_size: many; cdr3_aa: CASSARTGGFEKLFF; cdr3_nt: TGTGCCAGCAGCGCCAGGACAGGGGGCTTCGAAAAACTGTTTTTT
d_call: TRBD2; j_call: TRBJ2-1; v_call: TRBV6-2/TRBV6-3; clone_size: .; cdr3_aa: CASSYSKAGAEQFF; cdr3_nt: TGTGCCAGCAGTTACTCGAAGGCGGGAGCGGAGCAGTTCTTC
d_call: .; j_call: TRBJ2-1; v_call: TRBV5-6; clone_size: .; cdr3_aa: CASSLLGPTSSYNEQFF; cdr3_nt: TGTGCCAGCAGCTTGTTGGGACCCACTAGCTCCTACAATGAGCAGTTCTTC
d_call: TRBD1; j_call: TRBJ2-1; v_call: TRBV5-1; clone_size: few; cdr3_aa: CASTYLDRVDEQFF; cdr3_nt: TGCGCCAGCACTTACTTGGACAGGGTGGATGAGCAGTTCTTC
d_call: TRBD1; j_call: TRBJ2-7; v_call: TRBV20-1; clone_size: .; cdr3_aa: CSAPGQGWEQYF; cdr3_nt: TGCAGTGCTCCCGGACAGGGATGGGAGCAGTACTTC
d_call: TRBD2; j_call: TRBJ2-7; v_call: TRBV30; clone_size: .; cdr3_aa: CAWTALVASGSYEQYF; cdr3_nt: TGTGCCTGGACCGCGTTAGTGGCTAGCGGCTCCTACGAGCAGTACTTC
d_call: .; j_call: TRBJ2-2; v_call: TRBV7-8; clone_size: few; cdr3_aa: CASSLSAGSQAGELFF; cdr3_nt: TGTGCCAGCAGCCTCTCTGCGGGATCGCAAGCCGGGGAGCTGTTTTTT
d_call: TRBD2; j_call: TRBJ2-1; v_call: TRBV19; clone_size: few; cdr3_aa: CASSTTLAGSYNEQFF; cdr3_nt: TGTGCCAGTAGTACCACTCTAGCGGGGTCCTACAATGAGCAGTTCTTC
d_call: .; j_call: TRBJ1-1; v_call: TRBV29-1; clone_size: few; cdr3_aa: CSVGPPTGNTEAFF; cdr3_nt: TGCAGCGTTGGACCCCCCACAGGGAACACTGAAGCTTTCTTT
d_call: .; j_call: TRBJ2-7; v_call: TRBV7-2; clone_size: few; cdr3_aa: CASSPTGLYYEQYF; cdr3_nt: TGTGCCAGCAGCCCAACGGGACTTTACTACGAGCAGTACTTC
d_call: .; j_call: TRBJ1-2; v_call: TRBV11-2; clone_size: many; cdr3_aa: CASSPGLRVNYGYTF; cdr3_nt: TGTGCCAGCAGCCCAGGCCTCAGGGTTAACTATGGCTACACCTTC
d_call: .; j_call: TRBJ2-5; v_call: TRBV11-3; clone_size: .; cdr3_aa: CASTLTRGETQYF; cdr3_nt: TGTGCCAGCACCCTTACAAGGGGGGAGACCCAGTACTTC
d_call: TRBD2; j_call: TRBJ2-7; v_call: TRBV7-6; clone_size: many; cdr3_aa: CASSLPGTSGRYEQYF; cdr3_nt: TGTGCCAGCAGCTTACCTGGGACTAGCGGGAGGTACGAGCAGTACTTC